The subject of this entry is one TCR beta chain. Original data processing: Cell counts per sample came from amplifying reference gene primers. The method was immunoSEQ multiplex PCR; TCRdb's version includes in-frame clones alone and lacks a portion of them. D and trimming were read from the DNA, whereas the V and J calls and clone size are those reported in that table. The top ten hold about 1.2% of the sample, which has approximately 400,000 clones, about 90% seen once. The record originates from a study of blood T cell repertoires in COVID-19. Germline CDR1 is SGHTS and CDR2 is YDEGEE. Germline trimming cut 4 bases from V and 2 bases from J; bases unmatched to any gene: 11. CDR3 length: 17 amino acids.

This sequence joins TRBV5-8 and TRBJ1-5; 8 bases line up with TRBD1. The TCR originated in a middle-aged man with acute or convalescent COVID-19. The sample was peripheral blood. CDR3 residues: CASSVLQGGWGNQPQHF. DNA of the CDR3: TGTGCCAGCAGCGTCTTACAGGGGGGTTGGGGCAATCAGCCCCAGCATTTT.